This TCR beta chain was sequenced for a study of T cell changes during pregnancy in multiple sclerosis. Profiled with immunoSEQ multiplex PCR; TCRdb holds only in-frame clones, not every one. The sample lists 77,000 or so clones, around 93% seen once, with about 0.8% in the top ten. The sequence came from a female donor in good health, enrolled as a control in a pregnancy study. This material consisted of peripheral blood, taken in the second trimester of pregnancy.

The CDR3 bases are TGTGCCAGCAGCTCCTGGGCGGCGGGGGATGGCTACACCTTC. It encodes CASSSWAAGDGYTF. This rearrangement joins TRBV11-3 to TRBJ1-2; tentative D call: TRBD1 (5 bases). V lost 4 bases and J 6 bases, leaving 15 bases between the germline ends. The CDR3 covers 14 residues. Germline CDR1 is SGHNT and CDR2 is YENEEA.